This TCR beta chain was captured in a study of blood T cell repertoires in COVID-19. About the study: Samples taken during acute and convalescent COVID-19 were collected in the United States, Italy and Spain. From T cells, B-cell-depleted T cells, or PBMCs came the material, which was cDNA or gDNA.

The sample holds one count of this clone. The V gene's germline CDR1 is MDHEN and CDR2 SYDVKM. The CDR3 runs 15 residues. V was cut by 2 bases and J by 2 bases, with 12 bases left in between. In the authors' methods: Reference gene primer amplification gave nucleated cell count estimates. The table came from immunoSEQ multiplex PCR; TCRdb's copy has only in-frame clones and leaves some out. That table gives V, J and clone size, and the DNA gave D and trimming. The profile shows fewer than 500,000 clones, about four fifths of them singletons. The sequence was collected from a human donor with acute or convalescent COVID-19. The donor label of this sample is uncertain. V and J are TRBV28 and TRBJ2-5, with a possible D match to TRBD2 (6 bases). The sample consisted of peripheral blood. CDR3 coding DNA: TGTGCCAGCAGTTTAGCGGGGACTCAACAAGAGACCCAGTACTTC. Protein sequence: CASSLAGTQQETQYF.